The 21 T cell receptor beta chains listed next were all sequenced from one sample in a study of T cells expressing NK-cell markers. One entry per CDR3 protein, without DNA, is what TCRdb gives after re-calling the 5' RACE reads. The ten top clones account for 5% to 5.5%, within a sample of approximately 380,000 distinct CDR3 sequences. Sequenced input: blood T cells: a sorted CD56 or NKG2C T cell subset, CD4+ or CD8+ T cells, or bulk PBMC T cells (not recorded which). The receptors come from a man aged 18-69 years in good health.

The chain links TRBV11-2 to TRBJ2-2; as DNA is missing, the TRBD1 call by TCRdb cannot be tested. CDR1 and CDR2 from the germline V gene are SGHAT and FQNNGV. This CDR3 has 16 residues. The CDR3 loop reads CASTDPGSQRPGELFF.

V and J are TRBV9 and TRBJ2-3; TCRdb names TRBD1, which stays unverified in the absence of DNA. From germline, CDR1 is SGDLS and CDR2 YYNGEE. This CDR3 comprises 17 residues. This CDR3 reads CASSLTAPRGVSDTQYF.

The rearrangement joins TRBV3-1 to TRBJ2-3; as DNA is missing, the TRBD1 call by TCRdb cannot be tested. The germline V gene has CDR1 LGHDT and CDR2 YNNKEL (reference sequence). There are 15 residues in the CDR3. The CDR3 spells CASSQRDRGLYTQYF.

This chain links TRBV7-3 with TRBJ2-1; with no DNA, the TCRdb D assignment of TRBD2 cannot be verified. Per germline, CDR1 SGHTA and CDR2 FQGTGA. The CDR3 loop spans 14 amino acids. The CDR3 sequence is CASSLSLAGGEQFF.

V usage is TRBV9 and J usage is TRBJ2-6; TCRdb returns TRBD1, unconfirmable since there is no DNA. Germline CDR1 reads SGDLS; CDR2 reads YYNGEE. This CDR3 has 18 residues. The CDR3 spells CASSAGDRSYSGANVLTF.

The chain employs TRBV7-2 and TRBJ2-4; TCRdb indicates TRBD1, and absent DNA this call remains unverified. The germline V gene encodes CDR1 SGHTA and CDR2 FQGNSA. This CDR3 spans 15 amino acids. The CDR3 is CASSHFLGGGDIQYF.

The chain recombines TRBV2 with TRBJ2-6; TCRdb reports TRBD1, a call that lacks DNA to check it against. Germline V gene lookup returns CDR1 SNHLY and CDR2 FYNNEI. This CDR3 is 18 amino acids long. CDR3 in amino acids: CASSAPLTATLGANVLTF.

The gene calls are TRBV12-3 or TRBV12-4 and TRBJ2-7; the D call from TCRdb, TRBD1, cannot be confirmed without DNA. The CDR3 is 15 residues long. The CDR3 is CASSPRFLGTYEQYF.

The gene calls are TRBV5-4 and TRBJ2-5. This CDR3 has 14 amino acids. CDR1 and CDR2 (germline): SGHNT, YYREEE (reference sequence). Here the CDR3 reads CASSDKTTQETQYF.

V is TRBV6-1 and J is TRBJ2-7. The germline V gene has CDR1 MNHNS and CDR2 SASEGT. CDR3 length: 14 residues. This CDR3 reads CASRLRGASYEQYF.

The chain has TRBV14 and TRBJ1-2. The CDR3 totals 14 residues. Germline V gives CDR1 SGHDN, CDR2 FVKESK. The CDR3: CASSQRGLGYGYTF.

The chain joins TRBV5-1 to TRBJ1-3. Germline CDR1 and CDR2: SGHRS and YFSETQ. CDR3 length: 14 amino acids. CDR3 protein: CASSFGSIGNTIYF.

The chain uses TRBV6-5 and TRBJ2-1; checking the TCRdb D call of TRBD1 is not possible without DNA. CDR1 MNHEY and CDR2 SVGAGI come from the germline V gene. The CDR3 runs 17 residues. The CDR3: CASSILEYRVKYNEQFF.

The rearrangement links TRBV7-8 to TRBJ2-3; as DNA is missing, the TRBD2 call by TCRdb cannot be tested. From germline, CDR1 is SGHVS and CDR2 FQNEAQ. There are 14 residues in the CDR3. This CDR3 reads CASRGRRGTDTQYF.

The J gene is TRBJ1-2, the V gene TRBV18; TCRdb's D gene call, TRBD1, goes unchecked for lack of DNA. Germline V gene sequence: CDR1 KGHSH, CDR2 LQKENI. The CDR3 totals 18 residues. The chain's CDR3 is CASSPFPTGQLTIYGYTF.

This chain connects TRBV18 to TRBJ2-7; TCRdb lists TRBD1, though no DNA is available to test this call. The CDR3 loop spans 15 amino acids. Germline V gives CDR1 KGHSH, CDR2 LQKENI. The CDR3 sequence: CASSPREDSTYEQYF.

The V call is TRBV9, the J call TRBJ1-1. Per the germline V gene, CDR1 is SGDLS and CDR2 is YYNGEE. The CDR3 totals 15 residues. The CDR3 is CASSVREGQRDEAFF.

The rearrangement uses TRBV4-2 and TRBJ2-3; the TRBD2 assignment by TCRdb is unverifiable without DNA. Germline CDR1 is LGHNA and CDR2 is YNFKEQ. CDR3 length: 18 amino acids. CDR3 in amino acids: CASSQVDVTSGDTDTQYF.

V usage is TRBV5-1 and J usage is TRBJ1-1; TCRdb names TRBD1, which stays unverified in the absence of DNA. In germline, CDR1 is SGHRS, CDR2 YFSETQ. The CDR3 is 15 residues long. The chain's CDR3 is CASSPSPTENTEAFF.

CDR3 region: CASSSRLGHQGAGTEAFF. This chain joins TRBV11-3 and TRBJ1-1; TCRdb selects TRBD1, and the lack of DNA leaves this call unchecked. Germline CDR1 SGHNT, CDR2 YENEEA. The CDR3 length is 18 residues.

CDR3 region: CASSAGTRNFAYEQYF. The rearrangement joins TRBV5-1 to TRBJ2-7; as DNA is missing, the TRBD1 call by TCRdb cannot be tested. The length of the CDR3 is 16 residues. Germline CDR1 SGHRS, CDR2 YFSETQ.